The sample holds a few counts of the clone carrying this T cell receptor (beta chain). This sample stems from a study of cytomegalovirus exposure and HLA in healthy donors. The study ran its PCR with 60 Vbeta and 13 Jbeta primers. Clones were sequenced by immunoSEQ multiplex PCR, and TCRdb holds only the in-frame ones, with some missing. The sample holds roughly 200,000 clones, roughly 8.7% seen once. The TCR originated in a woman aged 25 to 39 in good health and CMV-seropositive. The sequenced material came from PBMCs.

The CDR3 loop reads CASSLAGRADTQYF. The CDR3 nucleotides are TGTGCCAGCAGCTTGGCGGGGAGGGCAGATACGCAGTATTTT. V is TRBV5-4 and J is TRBJ2-3; 7 nucleotides match TRBD2. Germline-derived CDR1 and CDR2 are SGHNT and YYREEE (reference sequence). V lost 0 bases to trimming and J lost 4 bases; unmatched junction nucleotides: 2. The CDR3 has 14 amino acids.